This T cell receptor (beta chain) appears in the sequencing data of a study of T-cell memory formation after mild COVID-19. Regarding the study as a whole: Mainly in CM and EM were contracting CD4+ clones; CD8+ were in EMRA. Cross-reactive memory apparently joined, as some responding clones appeared in pre-infection memory.

TCRdb analysed the 5' RACE reads with MiXCR anew, one entry per CDR3 protein. The table lists hundreds of thousands of distinct CDR3 sequences, roughly 19% of them singletons, with roughly 21% in the top ten. Between the trimmed V and J ends, which lost 0 bases and 3 bases, there was a span of 15 bases. Germline CDR1 reads SGHRS; CDR2 reads YFSETQ. This CDR3 is built from 17 residues. Turning to this clonotype: Its antigen remains unidentified.

The chain recombines TRBV5-1 with TRBJ2-2, with unresolved D. What was sequenced was PBMCs or a T cell subset sorted from them (not recorded which). The origin of this receptor is a man between 18 and 35 years old who had mild COVID-19 (a few samples of this study predate the infection). Cell type and time point are not known. CDR3 DNA sequence: TGCGCCAGCAGCTTGGCCGGGTATGGGTCCGACACCGGGGAGCTGTTTTTT. Translation: CASSLAGYGSDTGELFF. Combining the CDR3 with reference TRBV5-1 and TRBJ2-2 gives the whole variable domain KAGVTQTPRYLIKTRGQQVTLSCSPISGHRSVSWYQQTPGQGLQFLFEYFSETQRNKGNFPGRFSGRQFSNSRSEMNVSTLELGDSALYLCASSLAGYGSDTGELFFGEGSRLTVL.